These 23 T cell receptor beta chains were sequenced from one sample in a study of human thymus T cells (dated by TCRdb to 2019 to 2021). The protocol used for the library was the immunoSEQ multiplex PCR assay. TCRdb mirrors the immuneACCESS table, restricted to in-frame sequences. Some clones are absent from its copies; in checked studies, under half trace to an unresolved V gene, and the reason for the others is unknown. The sample table lists approximately 71,000 clones, 95% of them with a count of one. Of the sample, under 0.04% falls within the top ten clones. Thymus tissue was obtained as surgical resects removed during corrective cardiac surgery. The sample was thymus tissue. These receptors were taken from a girl in the first two years of life with a congenital heart defect but otherwise immunologically healthy.

The chain combines TRBV27 with TRBJ2-7; D unresolved. This CDR3 spans 16 amino acids. V was pared by 0 bases and J by 0 bases, with 12 bases between. The germline V gene encodes CDR1 MNHEY and CDR2 SMNVEV (reference sequence). The CDR3 spells CASSLSDDSGSYEQYF. The CDR3 coding sequence is TGTGCCAGCAGTTTATCGGATGACTCTGGCTCCTACGAGCAGTACTTC.

The V call is TRBV2, the J call TRBJ2-1, with D unresolved. The CDR3 runs 13 residues. The germline V gene encodes CDR1 SNHLY and CDR2 FYNNEI. V was trimmed by 6 bases and J by 6 bases, leaving 12 bases between them. The CDR3 nucleotides are TGTGCCAGCAGCGTCGGATCAGTCAATGAGCAGTTCTTC. Encoded protein: CASSVGSVNEQFF.

The chain carries TRBV4-2 and TRBJ2-1; D call uncertain. Trimming took 0 bases from V and 8 from J, leaving 14 bases between them. This CDR3 region has 15 residues. CDR1 is LGHNA and CDR2 is YNFKEQ in the germline V gene. Here the CDR3 reads CASSQDYESADEQFF. CDR3 nucleotides: TGTGCCAGCAGCCAAGATTACGAGTCTGCTGATGAGCAGTTCTTC.

The count of this clone is one. The rearrangement joins TRBV18 to TRBJ2-7; perhaps TRBD1 as D (6 bases). V lost 3 bases and J lost 3, with 18 bases in between. Germline CDR1 is KGHSH and CDR2 is LQKENI. There are 16 residues in the CDR3. CDR3 sequence reads: CASSPLEGDKYYEQYF. CDR3 DNA: TGTGCCAGCTCACCCCTCGAAGGGGACAAATACTACGAGCAGTACTTC.

This sequence joins TRBV28 and TRBJ2-2; D tentatively fits TRBD1 or TRBD2 (5 bases each). Germline V gene data show CDR1 as MDHEN and CDR2 as SYDVKM. This CDR3 contains 16 residues. The V and J ends lost 6 bases and 8 bases respectively, with 22 bases between them. The CDR3: CASSRTGTHCTGELFF. The DNA of the CDR3 is TGTGCCAGCAGCCGCACCGGGACCCACTGCACTGGGGAGCTGTTTTTT. Full variable domain (outside the CDR3, taken from reference TRBV28 and TRBJ2-2): DVKVTQSSRYLVKRTGEKVFLECVQDMDHENMFWYRQDPGLGLRLIYFSYDVKMKEKGDIPEGYSVSREKKERFSLILESASTNQTSMYLCASSRTGTHCTGELFFGEGSRLTVL.

This clone was observed a single time. The chain combines TRBV4-2 with TRBJ2-7; TRBD1 agrees at 8 bases. Trimming at V came to 0 bases and at J to 3 bases, leaving 13 bases not matched to a gene. CDR3 length: 18 amino acids. Germline CDR1 is LGHNA and CDR2 is YNFKEQ. CDR3 sequence (DNA): TGTGCCAGCAGCCAAGAACAACGGGGACAGGAACATATCTACGAGCAGTACTTC. Amino acid sequence: CASSQEQRGQEHIYEQYF.

CDR3 amino acids: CASSFGKLASPLHF. The CDR3 DNA follows: TGTGCCAGCAGTTTTGGGAAGCTTGCTTCACCCCTCCACTTT. This chain connects TRBV28 to TRBJ1-6; D is unclear. Looked up from germline, CDR1 is MDHEN and CDR2 is SYDVKM. The CDR3 covers 14 residues. Between the trimmed V and J ends, which lost 3 bases and 9 bases, there was a span of 12 bases. Using reference TRBV28 and TRBJ1-6 for the parts outside the CDR3, the full variable domain is DVKVTQSSRYLVKRTGEKVFLECVQDMDHENMFWYRQDPGLGLRLIYFSYDVKMKEKGDIPEGYSVSREKKERFSLILESASTNQTSMYLCASSFGKLASPLHFGNGTRLTVT.

The chain couples TRBV7-9 to TRBJ1-1; possible D gene TRBD1, 6 bases. V lost 1 base and J 1 base, leaving 13 bases between the germline ends. CDR3 length: 16 residues. Germline CDR1 reads SEHNR; CDR2 reads FQNEAQ (reference sequence). CDR3 protein: CASSLEATGSNTEAFF. CDR3 nucleotides: TGTGCCAGCAGCTTAGAAGCGACAGGATCGAACACTGAAGCTTTCTTT.

V and J are TRBV2 and TRBJ2-7; 15 bases match TRBD2. The junction had 8 bases not matched to a gene; V was cut back by 5 bases and J by 0 bases. The germline CDR1 and CDR2 sequences are SNHLY and FYNNEI. The CDR3 length is 18 residues. The CDR3 region is CASSLTGTSGRPSYEQYF. The CDR3 DNA reads as TGTGCCAGCAGTTTAACCGGGACTAGCGGGAGGCCCTCCTACGAGCAGTACTTC. Full variable domain (remainder filled in from reference TRBV2 and TRBJ2-7): EPEVTQTPSHQVTQMGQEVILRCVPISNHLYFYWYRQILGQKVEFLVSFYNNEISEKSEIFDDQFSVERPDGSNFTLKIRSTKLEDSAMYFCASSLTGTSGRPSYEQYFGPGTRLTVT.

This clone was counted once. The genes are TRBV28 and TRBJ2-7, with D tentatively TRBD1 or TRBD2 (6 bases each). Germline CDR1 MDHEN, CDR2 SYDVKM. The CDR3 extends over 15 amino acids. The V end was cut by 4 bases, the J end by 3 bases, with 16 bases between. DNA of the CDR3: TGTGCCAGCAGTTCCGCCAAGGGGGGAGGCTACGAGCAGTACTTC. It is translated as CASSSAKGGGYEQYF.

The V gene is TRBV19, the J gene TRBJ1-2, with no clear D. This CDR3 has 13 residues. Germline-derived CDR1 and CDR2 are LNHDA and SQIVND (reference sequence). The ends were cut back, 0 bases at V and 4 bases at J, with 6 bases in the middle. The CDR3: CASSIEGLYGYTF. The CDR3 nucleotides read TGTGCCAGTAGTATAGAAGGACTCTATGGCTACACCTTC.

The chain combines TRBV25-1 with TRBJ2-1; D may be TRBD1 (5 bases). The V gene's germline CDR1 is MGHDK and CDR2 SYGVNS. Trimming removed 3 bases at V and 0 bases at J, with 15 bases between. The CDR3 extends over 17 amino acids. The CDR3 nucleotides read TGTGCCAGCAGTGACAAGGGGCCCCAGAGCTCCTACAATGAGCAGTTCTTC. Translating gives CASSDKGPQSSYNEQFF. Variable domain in full (rest from reference TRBV25-1 and TRBJ2-1): EADIYQTPRYLVIGTGKKITLECSQTMGHDKMYWYQQDPGMELHLIHYSYGVNSTEKGDLSSESTVSRIRTEHFPLTLESARPSHTSQYLCASSDKGPQSSYNEQFFGPGTRLTVL.

A single count supports this clone. This chain uses TRBV28 with TRBJ2-5, with 9 bases matching TRBD2. The CDR3 runs 17 residues. Germline V lookup: CDR1 MDHEN, CDR2 SYDVKM. V dropped 6 bases and J dropped 5; count of bases not matched to a gene: 16. The CDR3 DNA reads TGTGCCAGCAGACCCCAGGGAAAAGGAGCGGGAGGCGAGACCCAGTACTTC. It is translated as CASRPQGKGAGGETQYF.

The chain has TRBV7-2 and TRBJ2-5; D perhaps matches TRBD1 (5 bases). The CDR3 runs to 15 residues. Germline V gene lookup returns CDR1 SGHTA and CDR2 FQGNSA. Trimming stripped 1 base from V and 1 base from J, with 10 bases between. This CDR3 is CASSLGGHGQETQYF. The CDR3 region has the DNA TGTGCCAGCAGCTTAGGAGGACATGGCCAAGAGACCCAGTACTTC.

V usage is TRBV5-4 and J usage is TRBJ2-5, with 9 bases fitting TRBD1. Germline values: CDR1 SGHNT, CDR2 YYREEE (reference sequence). V was clipped by 4 bases and J by 0 bases; unmatched bases: 10. This CDR3 spans 17 amino acids. DNA for the CDR3: TGTGCCAGCAGCCCTTCCCCGGGACAGGGATACCAAGAGACCCAGTACTTC. Protein sequence: CASSPSPGQGYQETQYF.

This chain connects TRBV28 to TRBJ2-3; the D gene is possibly TRBD1 (6 bases). Germline lookup yields CDR1 MDHEN and CDR2 SYDVKM. The CDR3 contains 16 residues. V gave up 5 bases and J gave up 6 bases, with 21 bases separating them. CDR3 coding DNA: TGTGCCAGCAGTCGGGACGGGACATACACCAGGGATACGCAGTATTTT. This codes for CASSRDGTYTRDTQYF. Based on the CDR3 plus reference TRBV28 and TRBJ2-3, the full variable domain is DVKVTQSSRYLVKRTGEKVFLECVQDMDHENMFWYRQDPGLGLRLIYFSYDVKMKEKGDIPEGYSVSREKKERFSLILESASTNQTSMYLCASSRDGTYTRDTQYFGPGTRLTVL.

DNA for the CDR3: TGTGCCAGCAGTTTATCGACCGGGACGCCCCGCGGGCCTAGCACAGATACGCAGTATTTT. Amino acids: CASSLSTGTPRGPSTDTQYF. This chain connects TRBV27 to TRBJ2-3; either TRBD1 or TRBD2 may fit D (5 bases each). Germline V gives CDR1 MNHEY, CDR2 SMNVEV (reference sequence). Trimming cost V 0 bases and J 0 bases, with 22 bases left between them. The CDR3 has 20 residues.

The genes are TRBV5-1 and TRBJ2-1, with 8 bases fitting TRBD2. After removal of 5 bases from V and 13 bases from J, the junction contained 20 bases not matched to a gene. CDR3 length: 16 residues. Germline CDR1 and CDR2: SGHRS and YFSETQ. The CDR3 DNA reads as TGCGCCAGCAGGGCCCAGCTCCAGCGGGAGTCTTTCATTCAGTTCTTC. Translation gives CASRAQLQRESFIQFF.

The chain recombines TRBV12-5 with TRBJ2-2; no clear D. V was trimmed by 2 bases and J by 5 bases, leaving 18 bases between them. Germline values: CDR1 LGHNT, CDR2 FRNRAP. CDR3 size: 17 residues. In nucleotides, the CDR3 is TGTGCTAGTGGTTTGCGTCTCCCACTGATAGGGACCGGGGAGCTGTTTTTT. Its protein is CASGLRLPLIGTGELFF.

The chain employs TRBV5-1 and TRBJ2-3; D could derive from TRBD1 or TRBD2 (5 bases each). This CDR3 has 16 residues. Germline CDR1 and CDR2: SGHRS and YFSETQ. V lost 4 bases and J lost 6, with 21 bases in between. The CDR3 sequence is CASSHYRDPWSDTQYF. The CDR3 DNA follows: TGCGCCAGCAGCCATTACCGGGACCCTTGGTCGGATACGCAGTATTTT.

This clone was recorded only once. The chain couples TRBV4-2 to TRBJ1-3, with no clear D. The CDR3 consists of 15 residues. Looked up from germline, CDR1 is LGHNA and CDR2 is YNFKEQ. V was shortened by 2 bases and J by 2 bases, with 10 bases between the two germline ends. CDR3 amino acids: CASSQSNGPGNTIYF. The CDR3 nucleotides read TGTGCCAGCAGCCAAAGTAACGGGCCTGGAAACACCATATATTTT.

The chain uses TRBV11-3 and TRBJ2-1, with a weak D call TRBD2 (5 bases). The CDR3 has 15 amino acids. Trimming stripped 1 base from V and 6 bases from J, with 13 bases between. Germline CDR1 reads SGHNT; CDR2 reads YENEEA. The CDR3 DNA sequence: TGTGCCAGCAGCTTAGGGCGGGCCCTGCCCAATGAGCAGTTCTTC. Protein: CASSLGRALPNEQFF.

The chain has TRBV28 and TRBJ2-7; no clear D gene. V lost 2 bases and J 2 bases, leaving 7 bases between the germline ends. This CDR3 contains 13 residues. CDR1 is MDHEN and CDR2 is SYDVKM in the germline V gene. CDR3 sequence (DNA): TGTGCCAGCAGTTTACTGACCACCTACGAGCAGTACTTC. This translates into CASSLLTTYEQYF.